The text below deals with one T cell receptor beta chain. The same CDR3 arises from other DNA sequences in this sample as well. The deep-level immunoSEQ assay was used. Assay: immunoSEQ multiplex PCR; the TCRdb copy retains only in-frame clones and omits some. The sample includes more than 2 million clones, around 95% of them seen just once. Trimming left V 2 bases short and J 4 bases short, with 8 bases between. CDR3 length: 13 residues. CDR1 KGHSH and CDR2 LQKENI come from the germline V gene. This entry belongs to a study of shared clonotypes between healthy human individuals. Overall study: Every donor yielded three CD4 naive, three CD4 memory, two CD8 naive and one CD8 memory plate.

The gene calls are TRBV18 and TRBJ1-1; tentative D call: TRBD1 (5 bases). The material sequenced was naive CD4+ T cells sorted from blood. Subset noted: CD45RA+ positively selected. The origin of this receptor is a man younger than 35 in good health. As DNA, the CDR3 is TGTGCCAGCTCACCAGGACAATCCACTGAAGCTTTCTTT. Protein sequence: CASSPGQSTEAFF.